Sequencing of this T cell receptor beta chain was carried out in a study of CD8+ T cells in alopecia areata. RNA, once extracted, was reverse transcribed into cDNA for use as the sequencing template. Clones were sequenced by immunoSEQ multiplex PCR, and TCRdb holds only the in-frame ones, with some missing. The sample lists about 180,000 clones, roughly 50% seen once, with more than 10% in the top ten. The treatment here: oral pan-JAK inhibitor, 5-10 mg twice daily. V was pared by 3 bases and J by 7 bases, with 18 bases of the junction left unmatched. Germline lookup yields CDR1 SGDLS and CDR2 YYNGEE. CDR3 length: 18 residues.

Sample: CD8+ T cells sorted from blood, taken at week 24, from a patient treated with tofacitinib. The sequence was obtained from a human donor with alopecia areata. The J gene is TRBJ2-2, the V gene TRBV9, with 7 bases lining up with TRBD1. Here the CDR3 reads CASSARIGGIFVGGELFF. In nucleotides, the CDR3 is TGTGCCAGCAGCGCCCGAATAGGGGGCATCTTTGTGGGCGGGGAGCTGTTTTTT.